One and the same sample provided the 30 T cell receptor beta chains below, sequenced in a study of T-cell reconstitution after alpha-beta-depleted transplantation in children. Unique molecular identifiers were incorporated into the prepared TCRbeta library. TCRdb called the PCR reads again in MiXCR, with one record for every CDR3 protein. The profile shows around 250,000 distinct CDR3 sequences, 9.5% to 10% of them singletons. The sample was PBMCs from the stem cell graft donor, taken from the stem cell graft. The receptors derive from a human donor who donated a stem cell graft to a child with SCID.

V gene TRBV4-1 combines with J gene TRBJ2-7, with TRBD2 matching 7 bases. V gave up 4 bases and J gave up 0 bases; unmatched junction bases: 9. Looked up from germline, CDR1 is MGHRA and CDR2 is YSYEKL. This CDR3 has 16 amino acids. The CDR3, as DNA: TGCGCCAGCAGCCTCGGATCCGGGGGGAGCTCCTACGAGCAGTACTTC. Amino acid sequence: CASSLGSGGSSYEQYF.

The rearrangement links TRBV5-5 to TRBJ2-2; D call uncertain. The CDR3 consists of 14 residues. The germline V and J ends were trimmed by 0 bases and 6 bases, with 9 bases remaining between them. CDR1 is SGHKS, CDR2 YYEKEE, per germline (reference sequence). CDR3 DNA sequence: TGTGCCAGCAGCTTGGTGTTGGGCCCCGGGGAGCTGTTTTTT. It translates to CASSLVLGPGELFF.

This clonotype showed up many times. The chain joins TRBV5-1 to TRBJ2-2; D is uncertain. Trimming stripped 9 bases from V and 4 bases from J, with 13 bases between. Per germline, CDR1 SGHRS and CDR2 YFSETQ. The CDR3 contains 13 residues. CDR3 DNA sequence: TGCGCCACCCCGCTAGACGCCACCGGGGAGCTGTTTTTT. It specifies CATPLDATGELFF.

This clonotype was detected only a few times. V usage is TRBV5-1 and J usage is TRBJ1-4; 9 bases align to TRBD1. This CDR3 is built from 18 residues. The trim removed 4 bases at V and 0 bases at J, leaving 10 bases unmatched. Germline V gives CDR1 SGHRS, CDR2 YFSETQ. CDR3 nucleotide sequence: TGCGCCAGCAGCACTACCGGGACAGGGCTTTCAACTAATGAAAAACTGTTTTTT. As protein: CASSTTGTGLSTNEKLFF.

Relative to its sample, this clonotype is medium-sized. The V and J genes are TRBV5-1 and TRBJ2-5; 9 bases fit TRBD1. J was trimmed by 3 bases and V by 3 bases; bases with no gene match: 3. The CDR3 covers 14 residues. CDR1 is SGHRS, CDR2 YFSETQ, per germline. The CDR3 region is CASSSGQGKETQYF. Written as DNA, the CDR3 is TGCGCCAGCAGCTCGGGACAGGGAAAAGAGACCCAGTACTTC.

The V call is TRBV1, the J call TRBJ2-7; the D call in the table, TRBD2, was not verified against the DNA. TRBV1 is reported as a pseudogene. CDR3 size: 13 residues. CDR3 in DNA: TGCACCAGCAGCCAGACTAGCGGCTACGAGCAGTACTTC. Residues: CTSSQTSGYEQYF.

V gene TRBV7-8 combines with J gene TRBJ2-2; tentative D call: TRBD1 (6 bases). CDR1 is SGHVS and CDR2 is FQNEAQ in the germline V gene. CDR3 length: 14 amino acids. The germline V and J ends were trimmed by 5 bases and 4 bases, with 11 bases remaining between them. The CDR3 DNA sequence: TGTGCCAGCAGCCCTAACAGGGTCACCGGGGAGCTGTTTTTT. Its translation is CASSPNRVTGELFF. The full variable domain, with the rest looked up from reference TRBV7-8 and TRBJ2-2, is GAGVSQSPRYKVAKRGQDVALRCDPISGHVSLFWYQQALGQGPEFLTYFQNEAQLDKSGLPSDRFFAERPEGSVSTLKIQRTQQEDSAVYLCASSPNRVTGELFFGEGSRLTVL.

A few counts support this clonotype. This chain uses TRBV15 with TRBJ2-7; 7 bases map to TRBD1. Germline V gene lookup returns CDR1 LNHNV and CDR2 YYDKDF (reference sequence). Trimming cost V 2 bases and J 0 bases; bases outside gene matches: 13. The length of the CDR3 is 18 residues. The CDR3 sequence is CATSRPSPDRANSYEQYF. The CDR3 DNA sequence: TGTGCCACCAGCAGACCATCCCCAGACAGGGCAAACTCCTACGAGCAGTACTTC.

The CDR3: CSRGKTQYF. The CDR3 coding sequence is TGCAGCCGGGGGAAGACCCAGTACTTC. The chain has TRBV29-1 and TRBJ2-5; D is perhaps TRBD2 (6 bases). The CDR3 contains 9 residues. Germline CDR1 SQVTM, CDR2 ANQGSEA. Trimming pared 8 bases from V and 6 bases from J, leaving 7 bases between.

The table lists this clonotype with a few counts. This rearrangement joins TRBV12-3 or TRBV12-4 to TRBJ1-6; D is unclear. V lost 10 bases and J 5 bases, leaving 12 bases between the germline ends. The CDR3 contains 13 residues. CDR3 bases: TGTGCCACTAGAGCGGGAGATAATTCACCCCTCCACTTT. This codes for CATRAGDNSPLHF.

This clonotype was observed many times. The chain links TRBV5-1 to TRBJ2-5; D unresolved. Germline CDR1 reads SGHRS; CDR2 reads YFSETQ. The CDR3 sequence is 11 residues long. Deletions cut 0 bases from V and 5 bases from J, with 2 bases between. CDR3 amino acids: CASSLAETQYF. CDR3 nucleotide sequence: TGCGCCAGCAGCTTGGCGGAGACCCAGTACTTC.

This clonotype was detected a few times. The genes are TRBV10-3 and TRBJ1-3; weak D call: TRBD1 (6 bases). Germline V lookup: CDR1 ENHRY, CDR2 SYGVKD. The germline V and J ends were trimmed by 3 bases and 2 bases, with 8 bases remaining between them. The CDR3 spans 14 residues. The CDR3, as DNA: TGTGCCATCAGTGAACCAGGGGCTGGAAACACCATATATTTT. Its translation: CAISEPGAGNTIYF.

This clonotype came up a few times. This chain uses TRBV6-5 with TRBJ2-7; D is undetermined. The CDR3 consists of 14 residues. Looked up from germline, CDR1 is MNHEY and CDR2 is SVGAGI. Trimming removed 0 bases at V and 5 bases at J, with 11 bases between. The CDR3 loop reads CASSYSKGSDEQYF. The CDR3 nucleotides are TGTGCCAGCAGTTACTCGAAAGGGTCGGACGAGCAGTACTTC.

V usage is TRBV18 and J usage is TRBJ2-2, with unresolved D. Germline values: CDR1 KGHSH, CDR2 LQKENI. CDR3 length: 15 amino acids. V shed 3 bases and J shed 1 base, with 9 bases lying between them. The CDR3: CASSPSRQNTGELFF. CDR3 sequence (DNA): TGTGCCAGCTCACCCAGCCGACAGAACACCGGGGAGCTGTTTTTT.

This clonotype turned up a few times. The J gene is TRBJ2-5, the V gene TRBV12-3 or TRBV12-4; D possibly corresponds to TRBD1 (5 bases). The CDR3 extends over 13 amino acids. The V and J ends lost 6 bases and 5 bases respectively, with 13 bases between them. The CDR3: CASRPTVGETQYF. The DNA for the CDR3 is TGTGCCAGCAGACCGACAGTGGGGGAGACCCAGTACTTC.

The chain links TRBV9 to TRBJ2-3; 11 bases agree with TRBD2. Unmatched junction bases numbered 5, after V lost 0 bases and J lost 5 bases. Germline V gene lookup returns CDR1 SGDLS and CDR2 YYNGEE. The CDR3 runs to 16 residues. CDR3 amino acids: CASSVGTSGGLDTQYF. The CDR3, as DNA: TGTGCCAGCAGCGTAGGAACTAGCGGGGGCCTAGATACGCAGTATTTT.

The rearrangement joins TRBV6-6 to TRBJ1-4, with D hard to call. With 5 bases removed from V and 10 bases from J, the gap between germline ends came to 11 bases. The CDR3 covers 12 residues. The V gene's germline CDR1 is MNHNY and CDR2 SVGAGI (reference sequence). CDR3 bases: TGTGCCAGCAGTCCGGCAGTGGGAAAACTGTTTTTT. As protein: CASSPAVGKLFF.

This clonotype has just a few counts. The genes are TRBV3-1 and TRBJ2-3; TRBD1 matches at 9 bases. V dropped 4 bases and J dropped 5; count of bases not matched to a gene: 13. The germline CDR1 and CDR2 sequences are LGHDT and YNNKEL (reference sequence). This CDR3 contains 17 residues. The CDR3, as DNA: TGTGCCAGCAGCCGGAAGTCCGGGACAGGGCGGGGAGATACGCAGTATTTT. It is translated as CASSRKSGTGRGDTQYF.

V usage is TRBV20-1 and J usage is TRBJ2-1; 9 nucleotides line up with TRBD1. This CDR3 is built from 15 residues. Germline V lookup: CDR1 DFQATT, CDR2 SNEGSKA (reference sequence). Trimming removed 2 bases from V and 10 bases from J; junction bases left unmatched: 12. CDR3 nucleotide sequence: TGCAGTGCTAGAAAACCGGGACAGGGAAAGTGGGAGCAGTTCTTC. Its translation: CSARKPGQGKWEQFF.

J is TRBJ1-6 and V is TRBV5-1; 8 positions agree with TRBD1. The V gene's germline CDR1 is SGHRS and CDR2 YFSETQ. V was clipped by 1 base and J by 7 bases; unmatched bases: 4. The CDR3 sequence is 15 residues long. CDR3 sequence: CASSLSGQENSPLHF. In nucleotides, the CDR3 is TGCGCCAGCAGCTTGTCGGGACAGGAGAATTCACCCCTCCACTTT.

The chain employs TRBV3-1 and TRBJ2-1, with TRBD2 matching 8 bases. Germline assignment: CDR1 LGHDT and CDR2 YNNKEL (reference sequence). The J segment lost 2 bases and the V segment lost 5 bases, leaving 2 bases of the junction unmatched. The CDR3 runs 14 residues. The CDR3 sequence: CASSGRGAYNEQFF. CDR3 coding DNA: TGTGCCAGCAGCGGGCGGGGGGCCTACAATGAGCAGTTCTTC.

There are many counts of this clonotype. Written as DNA, the CDR3 is TGTGCCAGCAGTTTAACCCGGCCGGCTAGCACAGATACGCAGTATTTT. It specifies CASSLTRPASTDTQYF. The chain has TRBV12-3 or TRBV12-4 and TRBJ2-3, with no clear D. The CDR3 extends over 16 amino acids. V was shortened by 2 bases and J by 0 bases, with 12 bases between the two germline ends.

The rearrangement links TRBV10-3 to TRBJ2-3; 7 bases line up with TRBD2. Germline V lookup: CDR1 ENHRY, CDR2 SYGVKD. The CDR3 is 14 amino acids. With 4 bases clipped from V and 4 bases from J, the junction kept 5 bases outside the gene matches. DNA of the CDR3: TGTGCCATCAGTGTTTCAGCGGGGCCAGATACGCAGTATTTT. Its translation is CAISVSAGPDTQYF.

This clonotype was observed at least ten times. The chain couples TRBV5-1 to TRBJ2-1; TRBD2 matches 15 bases. J gave up 7 bases and V 7 bases, and 3 bases lay outside the gene matches. CDR3 length equals 14 residues. The V gene's germline CDR1 is SGHRS and CDR2 YFSETQ. Written as DNA, the CDR3 is TGCGCCAGCGGGACTAGCGGGGGGAAGAATGAGCAGTTCTTC. It specifies CASGTSGGKNEQFF.

This clonotype was counted ten times or more. This chain connects TRBV6-5 to TRBJ2-2, with D possibly being TRBD1 (5 bases). The germline CDR1 and CDR2 sequences are MNHEY and SVGAGI. Trimming took off 6 bases at V and 0 bases at J, with 14 bases between the two ends. The CDR3 is 16 residues long. The DNA for the CDR3 is TGTGCCAGCAGATTACAGGCGAGAGCGAACACCGGGGAGCTGTTTTTT. This sequence encodes CASRLQARANTGELFF.

This clonotype occurred many times. This CDR3 is CASSLWDRGRANTEAFF. In nucleotides, the CDR3 is TGCGCCAGCAGCTTATGGGACAGGGGCCGCGCTAACACTGAAGCTTTCTTT. This chain links TRBV5-1 with TRBJ1-1; 10 nucleotides align to TRBD1. CDR3 size: 17 residues. With 2 bases clipped from V and 2 bases from J, the junction kept 9 bases outside the gene matches. CDR1 is SGHRS and CDR2 is YFSETQ in the germline V gene. The full variable domain, in which reference TRBV5-1 and TRBJ1-1 provide the parts outside the CDR3, is KAGVTQTPRYLIKTRGQQVTLSCSPISGHRSVSWYQQTPGQGLQFLFEYFSETQRNKGNFPGRFSGRQFSNSRSEMNVSTLELGDSALYLCASSLWDRGRANTEAFFGQGTRLTVV.

The rearrangement joins TRBV7-2 to TRBJ1-4; D possibly corresponds to TRBD1 (5 bases). V was cut by 5 bases and J by 7 bases, with 14 bases left in between. CDR1 and CDR2 (germline): SGHTA, FQGNSA. This CDR3 has 14 amino acids. Written as DNA, the CDR3 is TGTGCCAGCAGCCCCCCACCTGGGGGTGAAAAACTGTTTTTT. Protein product: CASSPPPGGEKLFF. The full variable domain, with the rest looked up from reference TRBV7-2 and TRBJ1-4, is GAGVSQSPSNKVTEKGKDVELRCDPISGHTALYWYRQSLGQGLEFLIYFQGNSAPDKSGLPSDRFSAERTGGSVSTLTIQRTQQEDSAVYLCASSPPPGGEKLFFGSGTQLSVL.

This clonotype was detected only a few times. The chain has TRBV24-1 and TRBJ2-1; D is ambiguous. Deletions cut 0 bases from V and 9 bases from J, with 2 bases between. The CDR3 has 11 amino acids. The germline CDR1 and CDR2 sequences are KGHDR and SFDVKD. CDR3 nucleotides: TGTGCCACCAGTGATTTGAGTGAGCAGTTCTTC. It encodes CATSDLSEQFF.

This clonotype was found a few times. CDR3: CSASGDTQYF. The DNA of the CDR3 is TGCAGTGCTAGTGGGGATACGCAGTATTTT. The J gene is TRBJ2-3, the V gene TRBV20-1; no clear D gene. The CDR3 consists of 10 residues. CDR1 and CDR2 from the germline V gene are DFQATT and SNEGSKA (reference sequence). The V and J ends lost 3 bases and 6 bases respectively, with 4 bases between them.

The sample holds a few counts of this clonotype. The rearrangement links TRBV7-3 to TRBJ2-3; D is unclear. This CDR3 has 18 residues. CDR1 is SGHTA and CDR2 is FQGTGA in the germline V gene. Trimming removed 2 bases from V and 2 bases from J, with 20 bases in between. The CDR3 is CASSLELGGLANTDTQYF. DNA for the CDR3: TGTGCCAGCAGCTTAGAACTTGGTGGCTTGGCGAACACAGATACGCAGTATTTT.